Here is one T cell receptor beta chain with its context. Antigen: not known. The CDR3 has 15 residues. Germline CDR1 and CDR2: MNHEY and SMNVEV (reference sequence). V was clipped by 6 bases and J by 3 bases; unmatched bases: 8. Naivety among CD8 cells was defined by CD45RO negativity and positive CCR7 selection, thereby excluding terminally differentiated effector memory CD45RA+ cells. Recent acute infections and vaccinations were absent in the healthy HIV-negative adult donors. The entry originates in a study of shared clonotypes between healthy human individuals. Study overall: Every donor yielded three CD4 naive, three CD4 memory, two CD8 naive and one CD8 memory plate. Study conclusions and caveats: The naive CD4 repertoires of a few donors were compared, and approximately 4.7% of clonotypes were shared.

Replicate PCRs from sorted subsets contained around 200 ng DNA, which is 30,000 to 35,000 T cell genomes. Some clones are missing from TCRdb's copy, which holds only in-frame ones; the method was immunoSEQ multiplex PCR. Of fewer than 700,000 clones listed, around 96% are singletons. The specimen sequenced was naive CD8+ T cells sorted from blood. This sequence originates from a woman in her thirties in good health. The chain links TRBV27 to TRBJ2-5; TRBD1 aligns across 9 bases. The CDR3 region is CASSQSTGGKETQYF. CDR3 DNA: TGTGCCAGCAGCCAGTCGACAGGGGGAAAAGAGACCCAGTACTTC.